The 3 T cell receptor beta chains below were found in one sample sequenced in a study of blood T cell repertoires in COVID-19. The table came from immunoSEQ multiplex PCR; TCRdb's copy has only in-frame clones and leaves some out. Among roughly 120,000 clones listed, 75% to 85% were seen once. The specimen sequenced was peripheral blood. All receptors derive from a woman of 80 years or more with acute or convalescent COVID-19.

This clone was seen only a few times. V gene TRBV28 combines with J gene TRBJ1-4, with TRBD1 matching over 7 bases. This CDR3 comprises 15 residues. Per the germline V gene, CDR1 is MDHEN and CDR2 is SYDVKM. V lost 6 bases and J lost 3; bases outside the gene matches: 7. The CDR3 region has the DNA TGTGCCAGCAGCTTCCGGGACAGCTCTAATGAAAAACTGTTTTTT. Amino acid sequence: CASSFRDSSNEKLFF.

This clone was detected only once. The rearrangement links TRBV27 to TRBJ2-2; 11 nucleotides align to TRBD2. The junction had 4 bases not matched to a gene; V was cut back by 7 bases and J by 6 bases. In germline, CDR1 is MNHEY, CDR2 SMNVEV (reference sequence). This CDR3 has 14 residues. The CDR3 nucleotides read TGTGCCAGCACCTTTAGCGGGAGGGCCGGGGAGCTGTTTTTT. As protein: CASTFSGRAGELFF.

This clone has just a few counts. For the CDR3, the DNA is TGTGCCACCAGTCAGGGGAGTGGAACTGAAGCTTTCTTT. Translating it yields CATSQGSGTEAFF. The chain joins TRBV24-1 to TRBJ1-1, with D possibly TRBD1 on 6 matching bases. The CDR3 covers 13 residues. V shed 6 bases and J shed 5 bases, with 12 bases lying between them. CDR1 is KGHDR, CDR2 SFDVKD, per germline.